One and the same sample provided the 11 T cell receptor beta chains below, sequenced in a study of cytomegalovirus exposure and HLA in healthy donors. PCR was performed using 60 Vbeta and 13 Jbeta primers. The assay was immunoSEQ multiplex PCR, and TCRdb's table has in-frame clones only and misses some. The sample consists of under 150,000 clones, about 80% of them appearing once. Sequencing was carried out using PBMCs. Receptors originate from a boy between 2 and 15 years old in good health and CMV-seronegative.

The chain links TRBV6-1 to TRBJ2-7; possible D gene TRBD1, 5 bases. Trimming removed 6 bases at V and 1 base at J, with 10 bases between. This CDR3 spans 13 amino acids. The germline CDR1 and CDR2 sequences are MNHNS and SASEGT. In nucleotides, the CDR3 is TGTGCCAGCAGACAGGAAATTTCCTACGAGCAGTACGTC. Amino acids: CASRQEISYEQYV.

The CDR3 DNA follows: TGTGCCAGCACCTACTATCGACAGGATTACTATGGCTACACCTTC. Translation: CASTYYRQDYYGYTF. This sequence joins TRBV6-1 and TRBJ1-2; weak D call: TRBD1 (6 bases). The ends were cut back, 7 bases at V and 3 bases at J, with 18 bases in the middle. The germline gives CDR1 MNHNS, CDR2 SASEGT. The CDR3 loop spans 15 amino acids.

The rearrangement joins TRBV5-1 to TRBJ2-5, with 8 bases that match TRBD1. This CDR3 region has 16 residues. Germline V gene lookup returns CDR1 SGHRS and CDR2 YFSETQ. V shed 4 bases, J shed 5 bases, and the junction held 13 bases outside the gene matches. In DNA, the CDR3 is TGCGCCAGCAGCCTCCAGGGGGCAGGTGACAGCGAGACCCAGTACTTC. This gives the protein CASSLQGAGDSETQYF.

This clone was detected a few times. The CDR3 DNA follows: TGTGCCAGCAGAGGACACTTGAACACTGAAGCTTTCTTT. Residues: CASRGHLNTEAFF. This chain uses TRBV25-1 with TRBJ1-1; tentative D call: TRBD1 (5 bases). From germline, CDR1 is MGHDK and CDR2 SYGVNS. V was trimmed by 6 bases and J by 0 bases, leaving 8 bases between them. There are 13 residues in the CDR3.

The rearrangement uses TRBV18 and TRBJ2-2, with 8 bases matching TRBD1. The CDR3 runs to 14 residues. The germline gives CDR1 KGHSH, CDR2 LQKENI. Losses at the gene ends were 3 bases for V and 5 bases for J; bases not matched to a gene: 2. The CDR3 protein is CASSPYRGTGELFF. The DNA for the CDR3 is TGTGCCAGCTCACCGTACAGGGGGACCGGGGAGCTGTTTTTT.

The J gene is TRBJ1-4, the V gene TRBV9, with 7 bases that match TRBD1. This CDR3 has 14 residues. Germline V lookup: CDR1 SGDLS, CDR2 YYNGEE. Unmatched junction bases numbered 3, after V lost 5 bases and J lost 2 bases. CDR3 bases: TGTGCCAGCAGTTCAGGGGGGACTAATGAAAAACTGTTTTTT. Translating it yields CASSSGGTNEKLFF. Complete variable domain (other parts from reference TRBV9 and TRBJ1-4): DSGVTQTPKHLITATGQRVTLRCSPRSGDLSVYWYQQSLDQGLQFLIQYYNGEERAKGNILERFSAQQFPDLHSELNLSSLELGDSALYFCASSSGGTNEKLFFGSGTQLSVL.

The chain has TRBV7-9 and TRBJ1-6; D is undetermined. Trimming shortened V by 1 base and J by 7 bases, and 8 bases separated the two germline ends. The germline CDR1 and CDR2 sequences are SEHNR and FQNEAQ (reference sequence). This CDR3 is 14 amino acids long. Here the CDR3 reads CASSLVWQNSPLHF. The CDR3 region has the DNA TGTGCCAGCAGCTTAGTGTGGCAGAATTCACCCCTCCACTTT. Filled out from reference TRBV7-9 and TRBJ1-6, the complete variable domain reads DTGVSQNPRHKITKRGQNVTFRCDPISEHNRLYWYRQTLGQGPEFLTYFQNEAQLEKSRLLSDRFSAERPKGSFSTLEIQRTEQGDSAMYLCASSLVWQNSPLHFGNGTRLTVT.

V usage is TRBV7-3 and J usage is TRBJ1-1; the D is unclear. Trimming removed 4 bases at V and 0 bases at J, with 12 bases between. The V gene's germline CDR1 is SGHTA and CDR2 FQGTGA. CDR3 size: 15 residues. The CDR3 DNA reads as TGTGCCAGCAGCTCCCGTCCAGGCCTGAACACTGAAGCTTTCTTT. This sequence encodes CASSSRPGLNTEAFF.

The chain recombines TRBV30 with TRBJ1-1; tentatively, D is TRBD1 (5 bases). Trimming cost V 5 bases and J 0 bases, with 10 bases left between them. The CDR3 has 13 amino acids. Germline V CDR1 and CDR2: GTSNPN, SVGIG (reference sequence). In DNA, the CDR3 is TGTGCCTGGGGGGGAGGGATGAACACTGAAGCTTTCTTT. Protein product: CAWGGGMNTEAFF.

This clone was counted a few times. The CDR3 here is CASSPGRDMGNEQFF. CDR3 DNA: TGCGCCAGCAGCCCCGGGAGGGACATGGGGAATGAGCAGTTCTTC. The chain recombines TRBV4-3 with TRBJ2-1, with 8 bases that match TRBD2. The CDR3 covers 15 residues. The germline V gene has CDR1 LGHNA and CDR2 YSLEER. The V segment lost 4 bases and the J segment 7 bases; nucleotides outside the gene matches: 9.

The chain uses TRBV6-6 and TRBJ1-1; D uncertain. The V gene's germline CDR1 is MNHNY and CDR2 SVGAGI (reference sequence). This CDR3 has 15 amino acids. V lost 0 bases to trimming and J lost 0 bases, with 8 bases between them. The DNA for the CDR3 is TGTGCCAGCAGTTACTCGGCAGGTATGAACACTGAAGCTTTCTTT. The encoded protein is CASSYSAGMNTEAFF.